Shown below are 19 T cell receptor beta chains from a single sample sequenced in a study of cytomegalovirus exposure and HLA in healthy donors. Primers: 60 Vbeta forward and 13 Jbeta reverse. Measured with immunoSEQ multiplex PCR; TCRdb has only the in-frame clones, and not every one. The sample has about 190,000 clones; roughly 81% are singletons. The sequencing input was PBMCs. The receptors derive from a woman in her 30s in good health and CMV-seropositive.

This chain uses TRBV6-5 with TRBJ2-7; TRBD1 might be the D (6 bases). Trimming shortened V by 2 bases and J by 4 bases, and 15 bases separated the two germline ends. This CDR3 comprises 15 residues. CDR1 MNHEY and CDR2 SVGAGI come from the germline V gene. The CDR3 reads CASSYDWTVSYEQYF. The CDR3 nucleotides are TGTGCCAGCAGTTACGATTGGACAGTGAGTTACGAGCAGTACTTC.

The chain carries TRBV7-8 and TRBJ1-5, with 7 bases fitting TRBD1. CDR3 length: 16 residues. Germline values: CDR1 SGHVS, CDR2 FQNEAQ. V shed 5 bases, J shed 2 bases, and the junction held 9 bases outside the gene matches. For the CDR3, the DNA is TGTGCCAGCAGCACGACAGGGCGGGATGGCAATCAGCCCCAGCATTTT. Protein sequence: CASSTTGRDGNQPQHF. Combining the CDR3 with reference TRBV7-8 and TRBJ1-5 gives the whole variable domain GAGVSQSPRYKVAKRGQDVALRCDPISGHVSLFWYQQALGQGPEFLTYFQNEAQLDKSGLPSDRFFAERPEGSVSTLKIQRTQQEDSAVYLCASSTTGRDGNQPQHFGDGTRLSIL.

The chain links TRBV2 to TRBJ1-1, with a weak D call TRBD1 (5 bases). Germline CDR1 reads SNHLY; CDR2 reads FYNNEI. The CDR3 has 10 amino acids. V dropped 8 bases and J dropped 7 bases, with 8 bases sitting between them. The CDR3 nucleotides read TGTGCCAGCCGACAGTTTGAAGCTTTCTTT. Encoded protein: CASRQFEAFF. The variable domain in full, completed from reference TRBV2 and TRBJ1-1, reads EPEVTQTPSHQVTQMGQEVILRCVPISNHLYFYWYRQILGQKVEFLVSFYNNEISEKSEIFDDQFSVERPDGSNFTLKIRSTKLEDSAMYFCASRQFEAFFGQGTRLTVV.

The chain has TRBV29-1 and TRBJ2-7; TRBD1 aligns across 7 bases. Germline V lookup: CDR1 SQVTM, CDR2 ANQGSEA. The CDR3 is 13 residues long. Unmatched junction bases numbered 8, after V lost 8 bases and J lost 1 base. In DNA form, the CDR3 reads TGCAGCACCCTGGACAGGTATTCCTACGAGCAGTACTTC. Protein product: CSTLDRYSYEQYF.

Turning to this clone: With only one base between it and a far larger clone, this is likely a read error. J is TRBJ2-6 and V is TRBV29-1; D possibly corresponds to TRBD1 (5 bases). Trimming pared 5 bases from V and 4 bases from J, leaving 12 bases between. In germline, CDR1 is SQVTM, CDR2 ANQGSEA. CDR3 length: 14 residues. CDR3 residues: CSVLRTSGANVLTF. The CDR3 DNA is TGCAGCGTTCTTAGGACATCCGGGGCCAACGTCCTGACTTTC.

This clone was recorded a few times. This chain joins TRBV28 and TRBJ2-5; 7 nucleotides agree with TRBD1. The trim removed 2 bases at V and 7 bases at J, leaving 7 bases unmatched. The CDR3 consists of 14 residues. Germline loops: CDR1 MDHEN, CDR2 SYDVKM. CDR3 coding DNA: TGTGCCAGCAGTTTAGGGGGACAGAAAGGGACCCAGTACTTC. The encoded protein is CASSLGGQKGTQYF.

This rearrangement joins TRBV19 to TRBJ1-2; D gene uncertain. This CDR3 comprises 15 residues. V lost 4 bases to trimming and J lost 4 bases, with 16 bases between them. From germline, CDR1 is LNHDA and CDR2 SQIVND (reference sequence). The CDR3 DNA is TGTGCCAGTAGTACCCGATCCCTTGGAGGCTATGGCTACACCTTC. Translating it yields CASSTRSLGGYGYTF.

This rearrangement joins TRBV28 to TRBJ2-7; TRBD2 matches at 9 bases. Germline V gene sequence: CDR1 MDHEN, CDR2 SYDVKM. The length of the CDR3 is 14 residues. Trimming cost V 2 bases and J 6 bases; bases outside gene matches: 5. The CDR3 DNA sequence: TGTGCCAGCAGTTTAGAAATAGCGGGAGCCGAGCAGTACTTC. Protein product: CASSLEIAGAEQYF.

The rearrangement uses TRBV18 and TRBJ1-5; D is possibly TRBD1 (5 bases). The ends were cut back, 2 bases at V and 7 bases at J, with 15 bases in the middle. The CDR3 is 15 residues long. Germline CDR1 KGHSH, CDR2 LQKENI. Here the CDR3 reads CASSPRQGAGQPQHF. The CDR3 nucleotides read TGTGCCAGCTCACCAAGGCAAGGGGCCGGGCAGCCCCAGCATTTT. Using reference TRBV18 and TRBJ1-5 for the parts outside the CDR3, the full variable domain is NAGVMQNPRHLVRRRGQEARLRCSPMKGHSHVYWYRQLPEEGLKFMVYLQKENIIDESGMPKERFSAEFPKEGPSILRIQQVVRGDSAAYFCASSPRQGAGQPQHFGDGTRLSIL.

The V gene is TRBV6-5, the J gene TRBJ1-3; D is possibly TRBD1 (5 bases). The CDR3 runs 14 residues. Between the trimmed V and J ends, which lost 6 bases and 6 bases, there was a span of 15 bases. Germline CDR1 MNHEY, CDR2 SVGAGI. The CDR3 is CASRYSRAENTIYF. CDR3 nucleotides: TGTGCCAGCAGGTATTCCAGGGCTGAAAACACCATATATTTT.

The CDR3 DNA reads as TGTGCCAGCAGCTTGATGAGAAACACTGAAGCTTTCTTT. Translating it yields CASSLMRNTEAFF. V is TRBV5-6 and J is TRBJ1-1; D is unclear. The germline CDR1 and CDR2 sequences are SGHDT and YYEEEE. The CDR3 has 13 residues. V lost 1 base to trimming and J lost 2 bases, with 6 bases between them.

This clone has just one count. This chain uses TRBV28 with TRBJ1-2, with a possible D match to TRBD1 (5 bases). Germline assignment: CDR1 MDHEN and CDR2 SYDVKM. Deletions cut 7 bases from V and 8 bases from J, with 23 bases between. The CDR3 spans 15 residues. Here the CDR3 reads CASILGGTGGGGYTF. Here the CDR3 DNA reads TGTGCCAGCATCCTCGGGGGGACCGGCGGCGGGGGCTACACCTTC.

The chain employs TRBV18 and TRBJ2-7; 16 bases are a match to TRBD2. The CDR3 consists of 18 residues. With V trimmed by 5 bases and J by 3 bases, 10 bases remained unmatched. In germline, CDR1 is KGHSH, CDR2 LQKENI. The CDR3 DNA sequence: TGTGCCAGCTCATCCGAGGGACTAGCGGGAGGGCTGGACTACGAGCAGTACTTC. Translation: CASSSEGLAGGLDYEQYF.

Concerning this clone: The identical CDR3 is also encoded by other nucleotide sequences in the sample. The V and J genes are TRBV5-1 and TRBJ2-7; 10 bases match TRBD2. Germline V gene sequence: CDR1 SGHRS, CDR2 YFSETQ. This CDR3 contains 14 residues. The ends lost 0 bases at V and 5 bases at J; junction bases unmatched: 2. CDR3 region: CASSLALAGDEQYF. Here the CDR3 DNA reads TGCGCCAGCAGCTTGGCCCTAGCGGGAGACGAGCAGTACTTC.

CDR3 region: CASSLTINQPQHF. The CDR3 DNA is TGTGCCAGCAGTTTAACTATCAATCAGCCCCAGCATTTT. This sequence joins TRBV27 and TRBJ1-5; D not resolved. Germline CDR1 reads MNHEY; CDR2 reads SMNVEV (reference sequence). There are 13 residues in the CDR3. The V end was cut by 2 bases, the J end by 3 bases, with 5 bases between.

The gene calls are TRBV7-6 and TRBJ2-6, with D uncertain. The CDR3 totals 18 residues. Germline-derived CDR1 and CDR2 are SGHVS and FNYEAQ. The V end lost 3 bases, the J end lost 0 bases, and 15 bases lay between the germline ends. The DNA for the CDR3 is TGTGCCAGCAGCTTTGCAGGTTATAAAAGCTCTGGGGCCAACGTCCTGACTTTC. It encodes CASSFAGYKSSGANVLTF.

The table lists this clone with a few counts. The chain employs TRBV6-1 and TRBJ2-7; 10 nucleotides agree with TRBD2. Germline loops: CDR1 MNHNS, CDR2 SASEGT. This CDR3 has 15 amino acids. Trimming took 2 bases from V and 1 from J; bases not matched to a gene: 2. The CDR3 region has the DNA TGTGCCAGCAGTGAACTAGCGGGAGATTCCTACGAGCAGTACTTC. This encodes CASSELAGDSYEQYF.

This clone was detected once. The chain uses TRBV4-2 and TRBJ1-2; D unclear. Trimming cost V 3 bases and J 7 bases, with 15 bases left between them. Germline V gene data show CDR1 as LGHNA and CDR2 as YNFKEQ. The CDR3 extends over 14 amino acids. The CDR3 protein is CASSHGDERAGYTF. The CDR3 DNA is TGTGCCAGCAGCCACGGGGATGAGAGGGCTGGCTACACCTTC.

The CDR3 is CASSPSGSSYNEQFF. As DNA, the CDR3 is TGTGCCAGCAGTCCCAGCGGAAGCTCCTACAATGAGCAGTTCTTC. The chain recombines TRBV6-6 with TRBJ2-1; a possible D gene is TRBD2 (5 bases). This CDR3 has 15 amino acids. V shed 5 bases and J shed 0 bases, with 11 bases lying between them. Germline V CDR1 and CDR2: MNHNY, SVGAGI (reference sequence).